Sequencing of this T cell receptor beta chain was carried out in a study of blood T cell repertoires in COVID-19. Across the whole study: PBMCs, B-cell-depleted T cells, or T cells provided the cDNA or gDNA that made up the material.

Assay used: immunoSEQ multiplex PCR; TCRdb lists only in-frame clones, some missing. The table shows some 330,000 clones, with roughly 80% occurring only once. Participants were aged about 18 to 100 years, lived in 20 to 30 US areas, and enrolled virtually. The CDR3 has 15 amino acids. The germline gives CDR1 SGDLS, CDR2 YYNGEE. The V end was cut by 0 bases, the J end by 4 bases, with 11 bases between. A single count supports this clone. This clonotype was obtained from a woman aged 45 to 65 who had recovered from COVID-19. The sample taken for sequencing was PBMCs or T cells enriched from blood (not recorded which). The chain combines TRBV9 with TRBJ1-5; D gene ambiguous. CDR3 bases: TGTGCCAGCAGCGTAGTTGGAGGGTTTAATCAGCCCCAGCATTTT. Encoded protein: CASSVVGGFNQPQHF.